Below are 13 T cell receptor beta chains sequenced from a single sample in a study of cytomegalovirus exposure and HLA in healthy donors. Primers for the PCR totalled 60 Vbeta and 13 Jbeta. Repertoires were generated with immunoSEQ multiplex PCR, while TCRdb's copy carries only in-frame clones and drops some. In the table there are around 150,000 clones, roughly 80% of which are singletons. The sequencing input was PBMCs. These receptors all come from a middle-aged man in good health and CMV-seropositive.

The chain recombines TRBV7-9 with TRBJ2-5, with D perhaps TRBD2 (6 bases). The CDR3 runs to 14 residues. The germline gives CDR1 SEHNR, CDR2 FQNEAQ (reference sequence). Deletions cut 5 bases from V and 5 bases from J, with 15 bases between. CDR3 DNA: TGTGCCAGCAGCCGGGGACTGTTCGGTGAGACCCAGTACTTC. It encodes CASSRGLFGETQYF. The entire variable domain, with the rest obtained from reference TRBV7-9 and TRBJ2-5, is as follows: DTGVSQNPRHKITKRGQNVTFRCDPISEHNRLYWYRQTLGQGPEFLTYFQNEAQLEKSRLLSDRFSAERPKGSFSTLEIQRTEQGDSAMYLCASSRGLFGETQYFGPGTRLLVL.

This chain joins TRBV5-8 and TRBJ1-3; D remains unclear. Germline loops: CDR1 SGHTS, CDR2 YDEGEE. The CDR3 is 17 amino acids. Trimming pared 4 bases from V and 2 bases from J, leaving 19 bases between. CDR3: CASSLAARDLPGNTIYF. In nucleotides, the CDR3 is TGTGCCAGCAGCCTGGCGGCGAGGGATCTTCCTGGAAACACCATATATTTT.

This chain links TRBV11-2 with TRBJ2-5, with TRBD1 as a possible D gene (5 bases). The DNA end favors TRBJ2-7, so the J call may be wrong. CDR1 and CDR2 (germline): SGHAT, FQNNGV. The CDR3 totals 14 residues. CDR3 bases: TGTGCCAGCAGCTTAGGGGGCGAATACTACGAGCAGTACTTC. Translating it yields CASSLGGEYYEQYF.

V usage is TRBV19 and J usage is TRBJ1-5; 8 positions match TRBD1. Germline CDR1 reads LNHDA; CDR2 reads SQIVND (reference sequence). The CDR3 is made up of 15 amino acids. The ends lost 4 bases at V and 0 bases at J; junction bases unmatched: 2. The CDR3 sequence is CASSRDRNSNQPQHF. CDR3 coding DNA: TGTGCCAGTAGTAGGGACAGGAATAGCAATCAGCCCCAGCATTTT.

The CDR3 region has the DNA TGTGCCAGCAGTTCCCCCCTAGGGGGCCCTGAAGCTTTCTTT. Protein sequence: CASSSPLGGPEAFF. The rearrangement uses TRBV6-1 and TRBJ1-1; TRBD1 matches 7 bases. The CDR3 loop spans 14 amino acids. Germline CDR1 reads MNHNS; CDR2 reads SASEGT. V was clipped by 5 bases and J by 6 bases; unmatched bases: 9.

J is TRBJ1-2 and V is TRBV7-9, with 8 bases aligning to TRBD1. CDR1 is SEHNR and CDR2 is FQNEAQ in the germline V gene (reference sequence). The length of the CDR3 is 17 residues. With 4 bases clipped from V and 3 bases from J, the junction kept 13 bases outside the gene matches. In DNA form, the CDR3 reads TGTGCCAGCAGCTCCAGTCCCGGGACAGGAGTAGACTATGGCTACACCTTC. Protein: CASSSSPGTGVDYGYTF.

This chain connects TRBV7-6 to TRBJ2-2, with D perhaps TRBD2 (6 bases). The V end lost 1 base, the J end lost 1 base, and 10 bases lay between the germline ends. Looked up from germline, CDR1 is SGHVS and CDR2 is FNYEAQ. This CDR3 has 16 residues. In nucleotides, the CDR3 is TGTGCCAGCAGCTTAGGGCGGGGCGGGAACACCGGGGAGCTGTTTTTT. It specifies CASSLGRGGNTGELFF.

The chain joins TRBV7-2 to TRBJ2-7; D is possibly TRBD1 (5 bases). CDR3 length equals 14 residues. Germline V gene sequence: CDR1 SGHTA, CDR2 FQGNSA. Deletions cut 5 bases from V and 3 bases from J, with 14 bases between. CDR3 region: CASSKDRNYYEQYF. The CDR3 DNA is TGTGCCAGCAGCAAAGACAGAAATTACTACGAGCAGTACTTC.

The chain links TRBV5-6 to TRBJ2-3, with 10 positions matching TRBD2. With V trimmed by 2 bases and J by 1 base, 13 bases remained unmatched. The CDR3 is 19 amino acids. CDR1 is SGHDT and CDR2 is YYEEEE in the germline V gene. The CDR3 protein is CASSFISGGPGLGTDTQYF. DNA for the CDR3: TGTGCCAGCAGCTTTATTAGCGGGGGGCCGGGCCTCGGCACAGATACGCAGTATTTT.

The rearrangement joins TRBV9 to TRBJ1-4; D may be TRBD1 (5 bases). Trimming removed 0 bases from V and 5 bases from J, with 11 bases in between. The CDR3 has 15 amino acids. The germline gives CDR1 SGDLS, CDR2 YYNGEE. This CDR3 is CASSVGTGENEKLFF. In DNA form, the CDR3 reads TGTGCCAGCAGCGTAGGAACAGGCGAGAATGAAAAACTGTTTTTT.

V is TRBV5-1 and J is TRBJ2-1; 12 bases match TRBD2. The CDR3 is made up of 18 amino acids. V dropped 1 base and J dropped 6; count of bases not matched to a gene: 11. CDR1 is SGHRS, CDR2 YFSETQ, per germline. The CDR3 coding sequence is TGCGCCAGCAGCTTGAATCCTAGCGGGGGGGCCTCGGGCAATGAGCAGTTCTTC. It yields the protein CASSLNPSGGASGNEQFF. Full variable domain (outside the CDR3, taken from reference TRBV5-1 and TRBJ2-1): KAGVTQTPRYLIKTRGQQVTLSCSPISGHRSVSWYQQTPGQGLQFLFEYFSETQRNKGNFPGRFSGRQFSNSRSEMNVSTLELGDSALYLCASSLNPSGGASGNEQFFGPGTRLTVL.

The DNA of the CDR3 is TGCGCCAGCAACCCGGACAGGGAAGGGCAAGAGCAGTACTTC. This translates into CASNPDREGQEQYF. The chain recombines TRBV5-1 with TRBJ2-5; TRBD1 matches at 8 bases. CDR3 length equals 14 residues. Germline V gene lookup returns CDR1 SGHRS and CDR2 YFSETQ. After removal of 6 bases from V and 11 bases from J, the junction contained 15 bases not matched to a gene.

The chain is built from TRBV28 and TRBJ1-1; TRBD1 is a possible D gene (6 bases). CDR3 length equals 14 residues. The ends were cut back, 5 bases at V and 5 bases at J, with 15 bases in the middle. From germline, CDR1 is MDHEN and CDR2 SYDVKM. CDR3 residues: CASSLQGSFTEAFF. In DNA, the CDR3 is TGTGCCAGCAGTCTACAGGGTTCGTTTACTGAAGCTTTCTTT.